Below are 21 T cell receptor beta chains sequenced from a single sample in a study of blood T cell repertoires in COVID-19. The repertoire was sequenced with immunoSEQ multiplex PCR; TCRdb's copy has only in-frame clones and lacks some. The sample records about 170,000 clones, roughly 90% being singletons. Sequences were obtained from peripheral blood. These receptors all stem from a man between 18 and 29 years old with COVID-19, enrolled during active disease.

The genes are TRBV19 and TRBJ2-7; TRBD2 matches at 8 bases. CDR3 length equals 20 residues. Germline V gives CDR1 LNHDA, CDR2 SQIVND (reference sequence). Trimming at V came to 5 bases and at J to 5 bases, leaving 26 bases not matched to a gene. This CDR3 reads CASSLTPTAPLAGKGNEQYF. CDR3 DNA sequence: TGTGCCAGTAGTCTTACTCCGACAGCTCCTTTAGCGGGAAAGGGGAACGAGCAGTACTTC. The complete variable domain, with remaining parts taken from reference TRBV19 and TRBJ2-7, reads DGGITQSPKYLFRKEGQNVTLSCEQNLNHDAMYWYRQDPGQGLRLIYYSQIVNDFQKGDIAEGYSVSREKKESFPLTVTSAQKNPTAFYLCASSLTPTAPLAGKGNEQYFGPGTRLTVT.

The chain has TRBV19 and TRBJ2-1; the match to TRBD2 covers 16 bases. J lost 6 bases, V lost 5 bases, and 16 bases had no gene match. Germline CDR1 is LNHDA and CDR2 is SQIVND (reference sequence). The CDR3 is 20 amino acids. CDR3 DNA sequence: TGTGCCAGTAGTCCTCCGGGACTAGCGGGAGGGCCTTCAGGGACCAATGAGCAGTTCTTC. Translation: CASSPPGLAGGPSGTNEQFF.

The table lists this clone with a few counts. V usage is TRBV25-1 and J usage is TRBJ1-3, with D possibly being TRBD1 (6 bases). The CDR3 is 14 amino acids. The V end lost 5 bases, the J end lost 1 base, and 9 bases lay between the germline ends. The germline CDR1 and CDR2 sequences are MGHDK and SYGVNS. CDR3 residues: CASSYQGSGNTIYF. The DNA for the CDR3 is TGTGCCAGCAGTTATCAGGGGTCTGGAAACACCATATATTTT.

Details on this clone: At one end the junction does not follow the germline gene, possibly because of a read error. This sequence joins TRBV19 and TRBJ2-1, with TRBD2 as a possible D gene (7 bases). The germline V gene encodes CDR1 LNHDA and CDR2 SQIVND (reference sequence). The CDR3 sequence is 14 residues long. This CDR3 is CATSFGGLYNEQFF. DNA of the CDR3: TGTGCCACTAGTTTCGGGGGGCTATACAATGAGCAGTTCTTC. The entire variable domain, with the rest obtained from reference TRBV19 and TRBJ2-1, is as follows: DGGITQSPKYLFRKEGQNVTLSCEQNLNHDAMYWYRQDPGQGLRLIYYSQIVNDFQKGDIAEGYSVSREKKESFPLTVTSAQKNPTAFYLCATSFGGLYNEQFFGPGTRLTVL.

This clone has just one count. For the CDR3, the DNA is TGTGCCAGCAGCTTAGGAGACGCAGACACATATTACGAGCAGTACTTC. Protein sequence: CASSLGDADTYYEQYF. The V gene is TRBV7-9, the J gene TRBJ2-7; D is undetermined. Between the trimmed V and J ends, which lost 1 base and 4 bases, there was a span of 17 bases. This CDR3 spans 16 amino acids. CDR1 is SEHNR and CDR2 is FQNEAQ in the germline V gene (reference sequence).

The chain uses TRBV28 and TRBJ2-1, with TRBD2 matching over 11 bases. The CDR3 spans 14 residues. V shed 8 bases and J 2 bases; nucleotides not matched to a gene: 2. Germline V gene sequence: CDR1 MDHEN, CDR2 SYDVKM. The CDR3, as DNA: TGTGCCAGCGGGACTAGCGGAGCCTACAATGAGCAGTTCTTC. Translating gives CASGTSGAYNEQFF.

The chain recombines TRBV6-5 with TRBJ1-2; unclear D gene. Germline V lookup: CDR1 MNHEY, CDR2 SVGAGI. V was trimmed by 5 bases and J by 4 bases, leaving 11 bases between them. CDR3 size: 13 residues. The CDR3 sequence: CASSPTTGYGYTF. In DNA form, the CDR3 reads TGTGCCAGCAGTCCGACAACCGGCTATGGCTACACCTTC.

The genes are TRBV2 and TRBJ1-5; D possibly corresponds to TRBD1 (6 bases). This CDR3 has 14 residues. The V end lost 4 bases, the J end lost 6 bases, and 13 bases lay between the germline ends. Germline-derived CDR1 and CDR2 are SNHLY and FYNNEI. The CDR3 bases are TGTGCCAGCAGTGTTGGTCCAGGGGTTCAGCCCCAGCATTTT. Protein product: CASSVGPGVQPQHF.

This clone was seen a single time. The J gene is TRBJ2-3, the V gene TRBV4-1; possible D gene TRBD2, 5 bases. V was pared by 1 base and J by 6 bases, with 8 bases between. Germline assignment: CDR1 MGHRA and CDR2 YSYEKL. There are 13 residues in the CDR3. As DNA, the CDR3 is TGCGCCAGCAGCCAAGTCCCGGGGGATACGCAGTATTTT. This encodes CASSQVPGDTQYF.

This chain links TRBV6-5 with TRBJ2-5; no reliable D call. V was clipped by 7 bases and J by 3 bases, with 12 bases between them. The CDR3 extends over 13 amino acids. Germline V CDR1 and CDR2: MNHEY, SVGAGI. The CDR3 loop reads CASTRGGKETQYF. The CDR3, as DNA: TGTGCCAGCACTCGTGGCGGAAAAGAGACCCAGTACTTC.

This clone was detected only a few times. The genes are TRBV7-9 and TRBJ2-2; TRBD2 matches at 14 bases. Trimming took 5 bases from V and 3 from J; bases not matched to a gene: 5. Germline CDR1 is SEHNR and CDR2 is FQNEAQ (reference sequence). The CDR3 runs to 17 residues. CDR3 DNA: TGTGCCAGCAGCCCGGGGACTAGCGGGAGTTACACCGGGGAGCTGTTTTTT. Encoded protein: CASSPGTSGSYTGELFF.

V gene TRBV10-3 combines with J gene TRBJ1-1; no definite D call. The CDR3 runs to 15 residues. Looked up from germline, CDR1 is ENHRY and CDR2 is SYGVKD. V was pared by 4 bases and J by 1 base, with 13 bases between. As DNA, the CDR3 is TGTGCCATCAGTGCCTACTTGGGAGGGAACACTGAAGCTTTCTTT. Protein: CAISAYLGGNTEAFF.

This clone has a single count. The gene calls are TRBV11-2 and TRBJ2-2; 8 nucleotides agree with TRBD1. CDR3 length: 16 amino acids. From germline, CDR1 is SGHAT and CDR2 FQNNGV. Unmatched junction bases numbered 7, after V lost 4 bases and J lost 3 bases. The CDR3 DNA follows: TGTGCCAGCAGCTCTGGCAGACAGGGGTACACCGGGGAGCTGTTTTTT. This gives the protein CASSSGRQGYTGELFF. The full variable domain, in which reference TRBV11-2 and TRBJ2-2 provide the parts outside the CDR3, is EAGVAQSPRYKIIEKRQSVAFWCNPISGHATLYWYQQILGQGPKLLIQFQNNGVVDDSQLPKDRFSAERLKGVDSTLKIQPAKLEDSAVYLCASSSGRQGYTGELFFGEGSRLTVL.

A note on this clone: The junction differs from germline at one of its ends, possibly a read error. The chain joins TRBV28 to TRBJ1-4; D uncertain. There are 19 residues in the CDR3. From germline, CDR1 is MDHEN and CDR2 SYDVKM. CDR3 nucleotides: TGTGCCAGCAGTTTAATATTCCCGGAAGATGATCGCGGCTTTAGAAAACTGCTTTTT. The encoded protein is CASSLIFPEDDRGFRKLLF. Complete variable domain (other parts from reference TRBV28 and TRBJ1-4): DVKVTQSSRYLVKRTGEKVFLECVQDMDHENMFWYRQDPGLGLRLIYFSYDVKMKEKGDIPEGYSVSREKKERFSLILESASTNQTSMYLCASSLIFPEDDRGFRKLLFGSGTQLSVL.

This rearrangement joins TRBV9 to TRBJ2-3, with TRBD2 matching 7 bases. The CDR3 has 15 amino acids. Trimming cost V 4 bases and J 4 bases; bases outside gene matches: 9. Germline loops: CDR1 SGDLS, CDR2 YYNGEE. This CDR3 reads CASSPRTRNSDTQYF. Here the CDR3 DNA reads TGTGCCAGCAGCCCCCGGACTAGGAATTCAGATACGCAGTATTTT.

The chain combines TRBV2 with TRBJ2-1, with TRBD2 matching over 7 bases. Germline V gives CDR1 SNHLY, CDR2 FYNNEI. This CDR3 is built from 14 residues. Trimming took 6 bases from V and 5 from J; bases not matched to a gene: 7. DNA for the CDR3: TGTGCCAGCAGAAAACTAGCGAACAACAATGAGCAGTTCTTC. This sequence encodes CASRKLANNNEQFF.

This chain joins TRBV9 and TRBJ2-1; the D gene is possibly TRBD2 (5 bases). V was clipped by 0 bases and J by 1 base, with 11 bases between them. CDR3 length: 16 amino acids. Germline lookup yields CDR1 SGDLS and CDR2 YYNGEE. The DNA of the CDR3 is TGTGCCAGCAGCGTAGAACCGGGATTATCCTACAATGAGCAGTTCTTC. Protein product: CASSVEPGLSYNEQFF.

V and J are TRBV27 and TRBJ2-5; TRBD1 agrees at 12 bases. The J segment lost 5 bases and the V segment lost 8 bases, leaving 6 bases of the junction unmatched. The CDR3 extends over 14 amino acids. Per the germline V gene, CDR1 is MNHEY and CDR2 is SMNVEV (reference sequence). DNA of the CDR3: TGTGCCAGCCGGGACAGGGGGCAGAGGGAGACCCAGTACTTC. Translated: CASRDRGQRETQYF.

The rearrangement links TRBV5-8 to TRBJ2-2; possible D gene TRBD1, 6 bases. CDR3 size: 15 residues. Germline-derived CDR1 and CDR2 are SGHTS and YDEGEE. Trimming took 4 bases from V and 7 from J, leaving 17 bases between them. The CDR3 nucleotides are TGTGCCAGCAGCCGTTGGGGACATTCGATCGGGGAGCTGTTTTTT. It specifies CASSRWGHSIGELFF. The variable domain in full, with the rest retrieved from reference TRBV5-8 and TRBJ2-2, is EAGVTQSPTHLIKTRGQQATLRCSPISGHTSVYWYQQALGLGLQFLLWYDEGEERNRGNFPPRFSGRQFPNYSSELNVNALELEDSALYLCASSRWGHSIGELFFGEGSRLTVL.

V is TRBV4-3 and J is TRBJ2-1; a possible D gene is TRBD2 (6 bases). Deletions cut 4 bases from V and 5 bases from J, with 18 bases between. Germline lookup yields CDR1 LGHNA and CDR2 YSLEER. The CDR3 is 16 amino acids. The chain's CDR3 is CASSLRVGGSHNEQFF. CDR3 sequence (DNA): TGCGCCAGCAGCCTAAGGGTGGGGGGAAGTCACAATGAGCAGTTCTTC.

V is TRBV4-2 and J is TRBJ2-7; possibly TRBD2 for D (5 bases). V shed 3 bases and J shed 4 bases, with 22 bases lying between them. Germline V gives CDR1 LGHNA, CDR2 YNFKEQ. This CDR3 is 17 amino acids long. Here the CDR3 DNA reads TGTGCCAGCAGCCACCGTAGCGACCCCCTCGGAGGATACGAGCAGTACTTC. Protein: CASSHRSDPLGGYEQYF.